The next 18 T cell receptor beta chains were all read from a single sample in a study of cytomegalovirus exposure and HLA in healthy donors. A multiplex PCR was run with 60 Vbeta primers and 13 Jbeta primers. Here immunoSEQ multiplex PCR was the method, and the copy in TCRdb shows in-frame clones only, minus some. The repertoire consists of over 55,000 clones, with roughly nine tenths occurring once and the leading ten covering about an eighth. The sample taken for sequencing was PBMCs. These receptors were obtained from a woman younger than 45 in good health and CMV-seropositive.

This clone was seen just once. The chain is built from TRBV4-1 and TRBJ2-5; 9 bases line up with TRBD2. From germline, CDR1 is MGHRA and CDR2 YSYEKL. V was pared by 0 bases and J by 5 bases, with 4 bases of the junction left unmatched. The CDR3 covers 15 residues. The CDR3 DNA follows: TGCGCCAGCAGCCAAGATGGCGGGAGGGCCGAGACCCAGTACTTC. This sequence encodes CASSQDGGRAETQYF.

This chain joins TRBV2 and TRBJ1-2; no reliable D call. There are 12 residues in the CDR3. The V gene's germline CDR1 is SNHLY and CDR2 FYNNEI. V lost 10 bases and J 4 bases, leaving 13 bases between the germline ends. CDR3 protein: CATKEGGYGYTF. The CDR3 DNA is TGTGCCACGAAGGAGGGAGGCTATGGCTACACCTTC.

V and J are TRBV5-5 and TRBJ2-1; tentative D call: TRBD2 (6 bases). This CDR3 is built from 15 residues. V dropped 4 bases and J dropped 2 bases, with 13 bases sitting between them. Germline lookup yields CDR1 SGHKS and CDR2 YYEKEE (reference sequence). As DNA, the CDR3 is TGTGCCAGCAGCCCCCGGGGCGGGACCTACAATGAGCAGTTCTTC. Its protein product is CASSPRGGTYNEQFF.

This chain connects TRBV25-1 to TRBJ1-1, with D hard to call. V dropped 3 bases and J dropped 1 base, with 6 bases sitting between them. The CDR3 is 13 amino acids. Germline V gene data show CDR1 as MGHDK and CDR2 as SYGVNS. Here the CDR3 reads CASSDKANTEAFF. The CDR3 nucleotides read TGTGCCAGCAGTGATAAAGCGAACACTGAAGCTTTCTTT. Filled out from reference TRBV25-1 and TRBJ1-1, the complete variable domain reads EADIYQTPRYLVIGTGKKITLECSQTMGHDKMYWYQQDPGMELHLIHYSYGVNSTEKGDLSSESTVSRIRTEHFPLTLESARPSHTSQYLCASSDKANTEAFFGQGTRLTVV.

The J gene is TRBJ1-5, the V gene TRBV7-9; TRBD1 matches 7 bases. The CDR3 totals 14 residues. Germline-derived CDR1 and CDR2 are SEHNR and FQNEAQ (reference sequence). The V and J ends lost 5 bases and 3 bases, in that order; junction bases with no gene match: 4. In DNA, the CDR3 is TGTGCCAGCAGCACGACAGGGCCCAATCAGCCCCAGCATTTT. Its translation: CASSTTGPNQPQHF.

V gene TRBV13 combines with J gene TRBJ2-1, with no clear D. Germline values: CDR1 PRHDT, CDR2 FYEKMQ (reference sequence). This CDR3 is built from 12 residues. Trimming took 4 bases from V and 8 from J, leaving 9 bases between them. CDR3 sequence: CASSWQAHEQFF. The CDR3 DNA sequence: TGTGCCAGCAGCTGGCAGGCGCATGAGCAGTTCTTC.

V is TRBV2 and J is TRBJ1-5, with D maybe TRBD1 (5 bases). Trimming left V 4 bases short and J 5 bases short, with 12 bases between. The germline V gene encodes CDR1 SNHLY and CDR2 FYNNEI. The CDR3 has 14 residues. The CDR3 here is CASSGTTEDQPQHF. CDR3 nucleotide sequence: TGTGCCAGCAGTGGGACAACCGAGGATCAGCCCCAGCATTTT.

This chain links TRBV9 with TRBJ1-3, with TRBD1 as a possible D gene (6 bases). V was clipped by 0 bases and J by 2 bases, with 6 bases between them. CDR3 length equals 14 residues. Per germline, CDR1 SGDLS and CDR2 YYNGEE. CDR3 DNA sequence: TGTGCCAGCAGCGTAGACAGGGCTGGAAACACCATATATTTT. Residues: CASSVDRAGNTIYF.

CDR3 residues: CASSFHSGSGVNEQFF. The CDR3 nucleotides read TGTGCCAGCAGTTTTCATAGCGGGAGTGGGGTCAATGAGCAGTTCTTC. V gene TRBV28 combines with J gene TRBJ2-1; TRBD2 aligns across 9 bases. Germline trimming cut 3 bases from V and 6 bases from J; bases unmatched to any gene: 9. There are 16 residues in the CDR3. Germline CDR1 MDHEN, CDR2 SYDVKM.

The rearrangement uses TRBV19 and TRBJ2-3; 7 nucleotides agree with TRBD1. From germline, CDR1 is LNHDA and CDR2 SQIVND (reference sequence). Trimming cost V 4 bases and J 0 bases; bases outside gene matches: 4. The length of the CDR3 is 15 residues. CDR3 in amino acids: CASSSATGSTDTQYF. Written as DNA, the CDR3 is TGTGCCAGTAGTAGCGCGACAGGGAGCACAGATACGCAGTATTTT.

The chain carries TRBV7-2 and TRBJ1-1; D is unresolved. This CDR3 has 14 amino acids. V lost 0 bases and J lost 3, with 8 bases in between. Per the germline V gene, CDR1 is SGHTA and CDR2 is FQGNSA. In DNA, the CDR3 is TGTGCCAGCAGCTTAGCGAACGGTTACACTGAAGCTTTCTTT. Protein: CASSLANGYTEAFF.

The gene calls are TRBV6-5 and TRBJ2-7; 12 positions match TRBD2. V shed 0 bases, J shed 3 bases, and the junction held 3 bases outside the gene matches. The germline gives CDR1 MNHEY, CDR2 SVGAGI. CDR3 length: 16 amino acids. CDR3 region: CASSYSLAGGDYEQYF. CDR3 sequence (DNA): TGTGCCAGCAGTTACTCCCTAGCGGGAGGGGACTACGAGCAGTACTTC.

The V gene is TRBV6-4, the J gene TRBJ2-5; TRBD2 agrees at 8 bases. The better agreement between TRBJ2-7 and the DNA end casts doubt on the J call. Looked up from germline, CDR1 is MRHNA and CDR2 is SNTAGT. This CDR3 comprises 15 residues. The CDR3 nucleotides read TGTGCCAGCAGTGATCAGTACGGGAGGGCCCACGAGCAGTACTTC. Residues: CASSDQYGRAHEQYF.

This CDR3 reads CATSRVSDIDIQYF. CDR3 DNA sequence: TGTGCCACCAGCAGAGTGTCGGACATAGACATTCAGTACTTC. This chain links TRBV15 with TRBJ2-4; maybe TRBD1 (5 bases). CDR1 LNHNV and CDR2 YYDKDF come from the germline V gene (reference sequence). CDR3 length: 14 amino acids. Trimming took 1 base from V and 8 from J, leaving 12 bases between them.

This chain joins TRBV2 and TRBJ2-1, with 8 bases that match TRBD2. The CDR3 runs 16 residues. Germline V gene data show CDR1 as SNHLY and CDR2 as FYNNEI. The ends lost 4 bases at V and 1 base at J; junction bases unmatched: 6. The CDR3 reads CASSGRAGESYNEQFF. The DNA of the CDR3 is TGTGCCAGCAGTGGAAGAGCGGGGGAGTCCTACAATGAGCAGTTCTTC.

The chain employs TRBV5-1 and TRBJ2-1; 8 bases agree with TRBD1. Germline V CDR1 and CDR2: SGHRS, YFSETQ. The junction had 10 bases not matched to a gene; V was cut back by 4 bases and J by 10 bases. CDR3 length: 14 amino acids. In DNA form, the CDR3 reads TGCGCCAGCAGCGACCCTCAGGGGGCGCAGGAGCAGTTCTTC. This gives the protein CASSDPQGAQEQFF.

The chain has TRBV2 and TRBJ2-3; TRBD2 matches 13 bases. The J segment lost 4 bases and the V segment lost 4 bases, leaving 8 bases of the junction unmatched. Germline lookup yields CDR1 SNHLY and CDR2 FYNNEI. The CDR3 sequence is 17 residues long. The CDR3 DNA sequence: TGTGCCAGCAGTGCGGACAGGACTAGCGGGAGCTCAGATACGCAGTATTTT. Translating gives CASSADRTSGSSDTQYF.

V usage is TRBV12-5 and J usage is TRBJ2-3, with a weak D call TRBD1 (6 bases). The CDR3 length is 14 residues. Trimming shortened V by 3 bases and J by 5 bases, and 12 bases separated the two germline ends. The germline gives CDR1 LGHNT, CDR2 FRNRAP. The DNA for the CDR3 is TGTGCTAGTGGTTTAGGGGGAGCCGAAGATACGCAGTATTTT. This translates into CASGLGGAEDTQYF.